This T cell receptor beta chain was recorded in a study of blood T cells in healthy people across ages (dated by TCRdb to the mid-2010s). With regard to the full study: In model experiments, template switching captured about one uniquely barcoded TCR beta cDNA molecule for every two T cells. The study measured age-related changes in TCR beta repertoire diversity using deep sequencing normalized with unique cDNA molecular identifiers. The donors were divided into four age groups: young (average around 15 years), middle-aged (about 40), aged (about 56) and long-lived (around 80). To avoid experimental bias, donors of different ages were randomly spread across the sequencing lanes. Two additional independent replicas of 1 million unique cDNA reads from the same blood draw were analyzed for two donors (one aged 18 to 30 and one aged 80 or older). Paper-wide results and their limitations: Since profiling was done on bulk unsorted PBMCs, naive and antigen-experienced compartments could not be conclusively compared. As age increased, observed TCR beta diversity per million T cells dropped in a roughly linear way, and a significant reduction was already evident by age 40. Donor CMV infection status was unknown, potentially confounding age-related changes in expanded clonotypes. Estimates of total diversity from one million sequenced T cells were regarded as lower bounds and underestimates. A strong correlation was found between observed TCR beta diversity and the percentage of naive T cells measured by flow cytometry. Compared with the aged group, the long-lived group had more naive CD4+ T cells, fewer expanded clones and increased TCR diversity, suggesting age selection.

Systemically healthy Caucasian individuals from Russia, approximately 39 in total and aged about 6 to 100 years, were included as donors. Each donor gave roughly 9 milliliters of peripheral blood, drawn into EDTA-treated Vacutainer tubes. Ficoll-Paque density-gradient centrifugation was used to isolate PBMCs, with at least 6.5 million per sample. Total RNA was extracted from PBMCs with Trizol reagent, with at least 5.5 micrograms obtained per sample. The percentages of naive CD45RAhigh/CD27high T cells were determined by flow cytometry on a PBMC aliquot from every donor. The germline V gene (reference sequence) gives CDR1 as MNHEY and CDR2 as SMNVEV. The CDR3, cysteine through phenylalanine, is 14 amino acids long. Left in the record is the CDR3 DNA by itself, 42 bases read in frame from the first base. V was cut back by 8 bases and J by 0 bases, leaving a gap of 13 bases between them. With respect to this clonotype: Its antigen is currently not known. Per-nucleotide qualities are absent, and no much larger clonotype sits a single base away.

Library generation was performed with 5' RACE. The data were produced on an Illumina HiSeq 2500. A second PCR of roughly 7 to 11 cycles was run with a J-beta primer mix and a sample-barcoded 5' primer. Each TCR beta cDNA molecule received a unique molecular identifier from a template-switch 5' adaptor carrying 12 random nucleotides. Each sample yielded at least 2.5 million CDR3-containing paired-end reads. First-strand cDNA synthesis was performed from all RNA using the Mint cDNA synthesis kit, with priming by a TRBC-specific oligonucleotide. After uracil-DNA glycosylase treatment, a first 18-cycle PCR used universal primers M1SS and BC2_uni_R on all cDNA. On the authors' methods: Normalization of each sample was performed by random selection of 1 million high-quality reads, each carrying a distinct molecular identifier. Reads sharing molecular identifiers were discarded rather than binned into consensus sequences. MiTCR, set to a Q25 quality threshold and the strictest error-elimination algorithm, was used for CDR3 identification, clonotype clustering and error correction. Lower-bound total TCR beta diversity was estimated with a nonparametric unseen species model using Euler transformation. TCRdb handled the public reads itself, with Q25 trimming in fastp and clone calling in MiXCR, and kept productive beta chains. For every CDR3 protein sequence, its rows merge into one entry that carries the most common genes and DNA. The V and J calls come from TCRdb's annotation, not from the publication. A total of 1.5 million to 2 million distinct CDR3 sequences appear in this sample, about 49% of them only once. The top ten constitute over 2% of the sample.

The material sequenced was blood. Here the chain combines TRBV27 and TRBJ1-1; a weak D assignment points to TRBD1 (6 bases agree). This sequence originates from a woman aged 40 to 55 in good health. The CDR3 in this case is CASLGWGLNTEAFF. In nucleotides, the sequence is TGTGCCAGCCTAGGGTGGGGGCTGAACACTGAAGCTTTCTTT.